This T cell receptor (beta chain) derives from a study of CD8 T cells in Susac syndrome. The CDR3 is made up of 15 amino acids. Germline-derived CDR1 and CDR2 are KGHDR and SFDVKD. With 0 bases removed from V and 2 bases from J, the gap between germline ends came to 7 bases. RNA in amounts of about 0.5 to 1 ug was reverse transcribed with random hexamers. TCRdb re-called the immunoSEQ multiplex PCR reads through MiXCR, storing one row per CDR3 protein. The repertoire consists of about 210,000 distinct CDR3 sequences, with roughly 92% occurring once and the leading ten covering 0.095% to 0.12%. This TCR was sampled from a human donor in good health. The sample comprised CD4+ T cells from PBMCs. The chain links TRBV24-1 to TRBJ1-5; unclear D gene. The CDR3 region is CATSDLSKRNQPQHF. Here the CDR3 DNA reads TGTGCCACCAGTGATTTGTCCAAACGCAATCAGCCCCAGCATTTT.